Below, 13 T cell receptor beta chains from the same sample are listed, as sequenced in a study of blood T cells in healthy people across ages. The use of a sample-barcoded 5' primer and a J-beta primer mix characterized a second PCR of about 7 to 12 cycles. One entry per CDR3 protein results from TCRdb running MiXCR on the 5' RACE reads. The table has hundreds of thousands of distinct CDR3 sequences, 40% to 45% seen once. Input material: blood. The source of these receptors is a woman aged 55-70 years in good health.

The chain employs TRBV12-3 or TRBV12-4 and TRBJ2-7, with 7 positions matching TRBD1. With 8 bases clipped from V and 2 bases from J, the junction kept 12 bases outside the gene matches. The CDR3 is made up of 15 amino acids. CDR3 loop: CASGLGGRETYEQYF. The CDR3, as DNA: TGTGCCAGCGGATTAGGGGGCCGGGAAACCTACGAGCAGTACTTC.

The CDR3 sequence is CASSPSQIDYEQYF. The CDR3 DNA is TGCGCCAGCAGCCCGTCACAGATAGACTACGAGCAGTACTTC. The rearrangement links TRBV4-1 to TRBJ2-7; D call uncertain. Trimming removed 4 bases at V and 3 bases at J, with 13 bases between. The CDR3 has 14 residues. Germline loops: CDR1 MGHRA, CDR2 YSYEKL.

This clonotype has just one count. The gene calls are TRBV3-1 and TRBJ1-2; D may be TRBD1 (6 bases). The CDR3 extends over 16 amino acids. The germline V gene has CDR1 LGHDT and CDR2 YNNKEL (reference sequence). V lost 4 bases and J 2 bases, leaving 17 bases between the germline ends. CDR3 bases: TGTGCCAGCAGCCGAGATCTTAGGGACATAAACTATGGCTACACCTTC. It yields the protein CASSRDLRDINYGYTF.

The chain combines TRBV28 with TRBJ2-5; 7 bases are shared with TRBD1. With V trimmed by 10 bases and J by 1 base, 15 bases remained unmatched. The CDR3 spans 16 residues. Germline V lookup: CDR1 MDHEN, CDR2 SYDVKM. CDR3 in amino acids: CAITAEKQGPQETQYF. The CDR3 DNA reads as TGTGCCATCACCGCAGAGAAACAGGGGCCCCAAGAGACCCAGTACTTC.

Only a few counts were recorded for this clonotype. V and J are TRBV7-9 and TRBJ1-2; TRBD1 agrees at 7 bases. V was pared by 5 bases and J by 8 bases, with 5 bases of the junction left unmatched. Per the germline V gene, CDR1 is SEHNR and CDR2 is FQNEAQ (reference sequence). This CDR3 is built from 12 residues. The CDR3 DNA sequence: TGTGCCAGCAGCGCAGGGGGGTCGGGCTACACCTTC. As protein: CASSAGGSGYTF.

This clonotype was counted only a few times. This CDR3 is CASRRTGGTGELFF. As DNA, the CDR3 is TGCGCCAGCAGAAGAACAGGGGGCACCGGGGAGCTGTTTTTT. This chain joins TRBV4-3 and TRBJ2-2, with TRBD1 matching over 8 bases. CDR1 and CDR2 from the germline V gene are LGHNA and YSLEER. This CDR3 spans 14 amino acids. V dropped 6 bases and J dropped 4; count of bases not matched to a gene: 4.

The chain employs TRBV5-1 and TRBJ2-7; TRBD2 matches at 12 bases. The germline CDR1 and CDR2 sequences are SGHRS and YFSETQ. V trimming: 0 bases; J trimming: 7 bases; junction bases outside the gene matches: 5. This CDR3 has 15 amino acids. CDR3 protein: CASSLGLAGDDEQYF. For the CDR3, the DNA is TGCGCCAGCAGCTTGGGACTAGCGGGAGATGATGAGCAGTACTTC.

This clonotype has only a few counts. This chain links TRBV29-1 with TRBJ2-3, with unresolved D. V lost 7 bases and J 0 bases, leaving 11 bases between the germline ends. Germline loops: CDR1 SQVTM, CDR2 ANQGSEA. CDR3 length: 13 amino acids. CDR3 DNA: TGCAGCGCTGACGGTGCTAGCACAGATACGCAGTATTTT. It encodes CSADGASTDTQYF.

The chain carries TRBV20-1 and TRBJ1-1, with D maybe TRBD1 (5 bases). Per germline, CDR1 DFQATT and CDR2 SNEGSKA (reference sequence). The CDR3 totals 10 residues. Trimming left V 6 bases short and J 11 bases short, with 13 bases between. The CDR3 sequence: CSALSGEAFF. The CDR3 DNA reads TGCAGTGCCCTTTCGGGGGAGGCTTTCTTT.

This clonotype was counted only a few times. The gene calls are TRBV7-2 and TRBJ2-6; no clear D gene. The CDR3 has 17 amino acids. Germline V gene data show CDR1 as SGHTA and CDR2 as FQGNSA. V lost 3 bases to trimming and J lost 0 bases, with 12 bases between them. CDR3 amino acids: CASSLFSSGSGANVLTF. The CDR3, as DNA: TGTGCCAGCAGCTTGTTCAGTTCAGGCTCTGGGGCCAACGTCCTGACTTTC.

This clonotype was counted many times. The rearrangement links TRBV5-5 to TRBJ1-2; D gene unclear. Germline V lookup: CDR1 SGHKS, CDR2 YYEKEE (reference sequence). The V and J ends lost 7 bases and 5 bases respectively, with 18 bases between them. The CDR3 totals 14 residues. In DNA, the CDR3 is TGTGCCAGCTCCCTCCCGTCGAGACGATATGGCTACACCTTC. It translates to CASSLPSRRYGYTF.

This clonotype was observed a handful of times. V usage is TRBV9 and J usage is TRBJ1-5, with TRBD1 as a possible D gene (6 bases). The ends were cut back, 0 bases at V and 3 bases at J, with 7 bases in the middle. There are 14 residues in the CDR3. CDR1 and CDR2 from the germline V gene are SGDLS and YYNGEE. The CDR3 loop reads CASSVDRDNQPQHF. The CDR3 DNA is TGTGCCAGCAGCGTAGACAGGGACAATCAGCCCCAGCATTTT.

This clonotype was counted at least ten times. The chain carries TRBV5-1 and TRBJ2-5; no clear D. Trimming stripped 5 bases from V and 4 bases from J, with 12 bases between. Germline loops: CDR1 SGHRS, CDR2 YFSETQ. This CDR3 has 13 amino acids. DNA for the CDR3: TGCGCCAGCAGAAGGGCAGGATTAGAGACCCAGTACTTC. This encodes CASRRAGLETQYF.